Sequencing of this T cell receptor (beta chain) was carried out in a study of shared clonotypes between healthy human individuals. Study details: The donor pool was made up of two women and three men aged 18 to 49.

The CDR3 has 15 residues. The germline V gene encodes CDR1 SGHRS and CDR2 YFSETQ. V gave up 4 bases and J gave up 4 bases, with 15 bases separating them. Note on this clone: Its matching antigen is unknown.

Recent vaccinations or acute infections were absent in the healthy HIV-negative adult donors. Clones were read by immunoSEQ multiplex PCR, and TCRdb kept only the in-frame ones, dropping some. Among around 1,000,000 clones listed, roughly 77% were seen once. Study-level points and caveats: Naive subsets typically showed greater estimated richness than memory subsets. Only blood underwent sampling, and tissue repertoires likely differ.

V gene TRBV5-1 combines with J gene TRBJ1-5; TRBD1 is a possible D gene (5 bases). The TCR originated in a man aged 18-30 years in good health. Some clones in this sample may be carry-over from other donors' samples. Material: memory CD4+ T cells from PBMCs. Specified subset: CD45RA-negative fraction. CDR3: CASSPGTATNQPQHF. The DNA for the CDR3 is TGCGCCAGCAGCCCAGGGACCGCGACAAATCAGCCCCAGCATTTT.